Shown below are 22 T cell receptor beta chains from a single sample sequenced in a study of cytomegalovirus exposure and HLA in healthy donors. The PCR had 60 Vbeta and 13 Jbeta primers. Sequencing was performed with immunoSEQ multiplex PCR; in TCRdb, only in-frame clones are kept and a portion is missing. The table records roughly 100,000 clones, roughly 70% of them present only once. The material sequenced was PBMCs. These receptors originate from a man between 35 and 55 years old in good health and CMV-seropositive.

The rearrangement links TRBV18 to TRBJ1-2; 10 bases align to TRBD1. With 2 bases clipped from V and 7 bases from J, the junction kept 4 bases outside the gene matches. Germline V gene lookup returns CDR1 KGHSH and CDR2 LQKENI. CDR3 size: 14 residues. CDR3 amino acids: CASSPIGQGVGYTF. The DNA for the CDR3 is TGTGCCAGCTCACCAATCGGACAGGGGGTTGGCTACACCTTC.

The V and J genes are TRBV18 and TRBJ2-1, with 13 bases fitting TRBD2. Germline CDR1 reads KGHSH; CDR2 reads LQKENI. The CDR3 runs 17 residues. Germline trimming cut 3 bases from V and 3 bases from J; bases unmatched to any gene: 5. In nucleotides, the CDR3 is TGTGCCAGCTCACCTTTGGGACTAGCGGGACTCTACAATGAGCAGTTCTTC. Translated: CASSPLGLAGLYNEQFF.

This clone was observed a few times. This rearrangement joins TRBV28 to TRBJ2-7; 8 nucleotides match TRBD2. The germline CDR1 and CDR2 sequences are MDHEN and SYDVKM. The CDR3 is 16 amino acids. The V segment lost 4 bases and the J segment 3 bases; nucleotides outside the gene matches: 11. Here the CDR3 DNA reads TGTGCCAGCAGTTCCCCCGGGGTAGCGGGGCACTACGAGCAGTACTTC. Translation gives CASSSPGVAGHYEQYF.

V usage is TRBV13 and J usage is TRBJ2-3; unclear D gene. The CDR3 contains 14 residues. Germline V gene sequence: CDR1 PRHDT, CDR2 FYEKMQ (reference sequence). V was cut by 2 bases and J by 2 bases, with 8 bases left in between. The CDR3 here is CASSLTEPTDTQYF. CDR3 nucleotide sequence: TGTGCCAGCAGCTTAACAGAGCCCACAGATACGCAGTATTTT. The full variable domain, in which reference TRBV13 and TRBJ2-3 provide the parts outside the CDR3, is AAGVIQSPRHLIKEKRETATLKCYPIPRHDTVYWYQQGPGQDPQFLISFYEKMQSDKGSIPDRFSAQQFSDYHSELNMSSLELGDSALYFCASSLTEPTDTQYFGPGTRLTVL.

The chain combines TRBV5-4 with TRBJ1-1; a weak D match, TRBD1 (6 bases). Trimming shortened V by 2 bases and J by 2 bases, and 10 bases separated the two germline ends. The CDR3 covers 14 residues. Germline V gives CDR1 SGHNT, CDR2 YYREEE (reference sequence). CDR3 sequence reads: CASSLGQINTEAFF. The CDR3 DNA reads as TGTGCCAGCAGCTTAGGACAGATCAACACTGAAGCTTTCTTT.

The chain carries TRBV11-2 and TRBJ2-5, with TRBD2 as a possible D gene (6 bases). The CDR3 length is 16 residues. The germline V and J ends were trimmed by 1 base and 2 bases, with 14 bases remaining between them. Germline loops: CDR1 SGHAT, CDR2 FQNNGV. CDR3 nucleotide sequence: TGTGCCAGCAGCTTAGGTTTGCGGACTATGCAAGAGACCCAGTACTTC. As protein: CASSLGLRTMQETQYF.

The CDR3, as DNA: TGTGCCAGCAGTGAATTAAGGGGGCGCGACGAGCAGTACTTC. Its protein product is CASSELRGRDEQYF. The chain links TRBV6-1 to TRBJ2-7; 7 nucleotides line up with TRBD1. The germline CDR1 and CDR2 sequences are MNHNS and SASEGT. V lost 2 bases to trimming and J lost 5 bases; unmatched junction nucleotides: 6. The CDR3 totals 14 residues.

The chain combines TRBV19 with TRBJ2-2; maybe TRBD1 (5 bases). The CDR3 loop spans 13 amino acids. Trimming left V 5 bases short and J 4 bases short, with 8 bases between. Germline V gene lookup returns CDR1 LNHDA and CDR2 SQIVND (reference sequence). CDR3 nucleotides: TGTGCCAGTAGTCTTCAGGGCACCGGGGAGCTGTTTTTT. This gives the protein CASSLQGTGELFF.

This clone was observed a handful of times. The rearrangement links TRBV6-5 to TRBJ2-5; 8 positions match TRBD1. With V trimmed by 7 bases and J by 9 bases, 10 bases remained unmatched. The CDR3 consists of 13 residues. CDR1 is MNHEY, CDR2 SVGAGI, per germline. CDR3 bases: TGTGCCAGCACCCACAGGGGGACCGGGGCCCAGTACTTC. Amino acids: CASTHRGTGAQYF.

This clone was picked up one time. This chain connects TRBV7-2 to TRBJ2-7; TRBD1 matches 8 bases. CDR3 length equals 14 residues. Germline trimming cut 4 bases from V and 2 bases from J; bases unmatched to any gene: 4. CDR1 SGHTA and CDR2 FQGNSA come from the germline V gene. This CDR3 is CASSSRQGPYEQYF. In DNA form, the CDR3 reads TGTGCCAGCAGCTCCCGACAGGGGCCCTACGAGCAGTACTTC.

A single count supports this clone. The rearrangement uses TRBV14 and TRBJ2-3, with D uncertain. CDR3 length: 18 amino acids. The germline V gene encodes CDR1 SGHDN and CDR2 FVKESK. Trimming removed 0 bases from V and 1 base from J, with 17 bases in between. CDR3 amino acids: CASSQDLTAVRGTDTQYF. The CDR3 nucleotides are TGTGCCAGCAGCCAAGATCTCACCGCCGTACGAGGCACAGATACGCAGTATTTT.

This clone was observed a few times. CDR3 in DNA: TGTGCCATCAGTGACCCGGACAGGGGAGGAAGTGAAAAACTGTTTTTT. Amino acids: CAISDPDRGGSEKLFF. The gene calls are TRBV10-3 and TRBJ1-4; 9 positions match TRBD1. V trimming: 3 bases; J trimming: 7 bases; junction bases outside the gene matches: 9. CDR3 length: 16 residues. Per germline, CDR1 ENHRY and CDR2 SYGVKD.

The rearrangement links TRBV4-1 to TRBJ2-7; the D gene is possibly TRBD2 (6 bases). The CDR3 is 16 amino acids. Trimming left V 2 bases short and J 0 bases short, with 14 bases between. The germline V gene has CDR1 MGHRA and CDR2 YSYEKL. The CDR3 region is CASSQRSGFSSYEQYF. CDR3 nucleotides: TGCGCCAGCAGCCAACGTAGCGGATTTAGCTCCTACGAGCAGTACTTC.

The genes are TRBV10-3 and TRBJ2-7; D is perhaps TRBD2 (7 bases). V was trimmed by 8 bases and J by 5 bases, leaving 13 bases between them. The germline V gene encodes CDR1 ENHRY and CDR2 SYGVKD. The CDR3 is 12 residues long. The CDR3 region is CAILGGANEQYF. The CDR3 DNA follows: TGTGCCATCCTGGGGGGGGCAAACGAGCAGTACTTC.

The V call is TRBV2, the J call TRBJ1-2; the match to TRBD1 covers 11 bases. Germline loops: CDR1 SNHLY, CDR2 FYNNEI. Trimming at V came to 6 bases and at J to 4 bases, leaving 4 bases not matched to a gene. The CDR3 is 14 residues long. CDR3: CASSDGQGAYGYTF. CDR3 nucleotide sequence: TGTGCCAGCAGCGATGGACAGGGGGCCTATGGCTACACCTTC. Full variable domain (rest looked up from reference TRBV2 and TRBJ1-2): EPEVTQTPSHQVTQMGQEVILRCVPISNHLYFYWYRQILGQKVEFLVSFYNNEISEKSEIFDDQFSVERPDGSNFTLKIRSTKLEDSAMYFCASSDGQGAYGYTFGSGTRLTVV.

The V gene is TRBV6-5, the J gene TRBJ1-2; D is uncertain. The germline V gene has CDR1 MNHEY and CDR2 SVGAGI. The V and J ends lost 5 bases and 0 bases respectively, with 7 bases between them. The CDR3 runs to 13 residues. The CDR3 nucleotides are TGTGCCAGCAGTGTGGTAGCTAACTATGGCTACACCTTC. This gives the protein CASSVVANYGYTF.

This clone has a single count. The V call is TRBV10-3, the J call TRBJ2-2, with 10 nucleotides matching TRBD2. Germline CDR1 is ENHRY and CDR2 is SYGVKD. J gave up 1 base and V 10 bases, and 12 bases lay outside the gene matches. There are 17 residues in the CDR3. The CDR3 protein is CATLPHRLAGNTGELFF. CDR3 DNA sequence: TGTGCCACCCTACCCCACCGACTAGCGGGGAACACCGGGGAGCTGTTTTTT.

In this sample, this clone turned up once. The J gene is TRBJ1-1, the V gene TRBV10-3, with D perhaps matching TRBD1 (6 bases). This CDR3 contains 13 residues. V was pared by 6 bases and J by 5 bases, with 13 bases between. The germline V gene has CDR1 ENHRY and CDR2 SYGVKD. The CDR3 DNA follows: TGTGCCATCAGCGAGAACAGGGAGACTGAAGCTTTCTTT. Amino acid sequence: CAISENRETEAFF.

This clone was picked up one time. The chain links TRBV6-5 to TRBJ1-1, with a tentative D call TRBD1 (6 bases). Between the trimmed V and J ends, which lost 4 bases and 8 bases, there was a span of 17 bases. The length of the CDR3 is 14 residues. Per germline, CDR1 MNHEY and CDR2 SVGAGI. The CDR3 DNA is TGTGCCAGCAGTTCCACCTGGACAGATCCCGAAGCTTTCTTT. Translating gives CASSSTWTDPEAFF.

The chain's CDR3 is CAMADSSYEQYF. The DNA for the CDR3 is TGTGCGATGGCGGATAGCTCCTACGAGCAGTACTTC. V is TRBV30 and J is TRBJ2-7; D is undetermined. This CDR3 has 12 residues. Germline V gene data show CDR1 as GTSNPN and CDR2 as SVGIG (reference sequence).

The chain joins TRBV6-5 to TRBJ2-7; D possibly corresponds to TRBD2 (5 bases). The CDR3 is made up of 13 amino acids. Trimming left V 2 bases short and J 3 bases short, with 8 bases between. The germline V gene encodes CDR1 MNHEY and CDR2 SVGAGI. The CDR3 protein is CASSYGDYYEQYF. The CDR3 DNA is TGTGCCAGCAGTTACGGAGACTACTACGAGCAGTACTTC.

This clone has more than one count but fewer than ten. CDR3 DNA: TGCGCCAGCAGCTTGAGCGGAGATACGCAGTATTTT. Amino acid sequence: CASSLSGDTQYF. This chain joins TRBV5-1 and TRBJ2-3; maybe TRBD2 (5 bases). From germline, CDR1 is SGHRS and CDR2 YFSETQ. The CDR3 loop spans 12 amino acids. Trimming shortened V by 1 base and J by 5 bases, and 5 bases separated the two germline ends.